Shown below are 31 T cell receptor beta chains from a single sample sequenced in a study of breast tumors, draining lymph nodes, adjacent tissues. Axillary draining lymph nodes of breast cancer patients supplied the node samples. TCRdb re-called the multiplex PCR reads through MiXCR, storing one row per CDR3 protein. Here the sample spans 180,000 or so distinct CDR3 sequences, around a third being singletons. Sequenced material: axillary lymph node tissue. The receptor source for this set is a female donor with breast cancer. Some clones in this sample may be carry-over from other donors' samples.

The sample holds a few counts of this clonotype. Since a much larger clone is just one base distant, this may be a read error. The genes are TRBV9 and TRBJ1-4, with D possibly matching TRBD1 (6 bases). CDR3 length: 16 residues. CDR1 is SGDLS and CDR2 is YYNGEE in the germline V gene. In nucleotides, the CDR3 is TGTGCCAGCAGCGTAGGTACAGGGAGGTCACATGAAACACTGTTTTTT. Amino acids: CASSVGTGRSHETLFF.

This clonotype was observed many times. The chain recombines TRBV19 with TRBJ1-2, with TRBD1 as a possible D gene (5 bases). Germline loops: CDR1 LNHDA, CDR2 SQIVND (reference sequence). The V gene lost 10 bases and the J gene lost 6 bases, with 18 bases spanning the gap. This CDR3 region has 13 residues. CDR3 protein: CATRDRRTDGYTF. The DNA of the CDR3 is TGTGCCACCCGGGACCGTCGAACGGATGGCTACACCTTC.

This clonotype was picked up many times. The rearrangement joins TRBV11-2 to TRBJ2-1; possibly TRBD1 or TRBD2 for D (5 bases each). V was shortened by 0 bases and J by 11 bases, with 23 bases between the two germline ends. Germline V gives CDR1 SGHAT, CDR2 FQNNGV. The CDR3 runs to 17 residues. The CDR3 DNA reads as TGTGCCAGCAGCTTAGATCATGGCTCCGTGAGGGGTAGTAAGCAGTTCTTC. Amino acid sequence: CASSLDHGSVRGSKQFF.

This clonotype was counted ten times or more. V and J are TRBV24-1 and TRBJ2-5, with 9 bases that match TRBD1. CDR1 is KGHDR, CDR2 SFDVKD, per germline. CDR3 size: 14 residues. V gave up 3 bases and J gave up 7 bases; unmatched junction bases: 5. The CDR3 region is CATSDGGQGATQYF. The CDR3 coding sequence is TGTGCCACCAGTGATGGGGGACAGGGTGCGACCCAGTACTTC.

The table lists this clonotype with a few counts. Here the CDR3 reads CATSRDWGNTEAFF. In DNA, the CDR3 is TGTGCCACCAGCAGAGATTGGGGGAACACTGAAGCTTTCTTT. This sequence joins TRBV15 and TRBJ1-1; D gene ambiguous. The CDR3 loop spans 14 amino acids. V lost 0 bases and J 1 base, leaving 6 bases between the germline ends. Germline V gene sequence: CDR1 LNHNV, CDR2 YYDKDF (reference sequence).

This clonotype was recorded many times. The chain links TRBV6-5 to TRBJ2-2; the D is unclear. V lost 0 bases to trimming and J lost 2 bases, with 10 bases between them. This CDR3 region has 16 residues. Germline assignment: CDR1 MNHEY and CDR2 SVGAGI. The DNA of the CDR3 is TGTGCCAGCAGTTACTCTCGGGCTCGCAACACCGGGGAGCTGTTTTTT. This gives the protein CASSYSRARNTGELFF.

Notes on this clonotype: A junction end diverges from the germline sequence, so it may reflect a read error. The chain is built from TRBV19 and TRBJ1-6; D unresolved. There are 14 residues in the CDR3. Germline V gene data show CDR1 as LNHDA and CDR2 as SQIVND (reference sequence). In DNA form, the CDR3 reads TGTGCCAGTAGTATACCCAGGAATAATTCACTCCTCCACTTC. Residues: CASSIPRNNSLLHF.

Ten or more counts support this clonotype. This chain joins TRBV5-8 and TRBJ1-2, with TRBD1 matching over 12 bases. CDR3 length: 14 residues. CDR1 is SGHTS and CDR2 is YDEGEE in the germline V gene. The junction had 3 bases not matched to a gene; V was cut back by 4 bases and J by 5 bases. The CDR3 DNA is TGTGCCAGCAGCCCGGGACAGGGGGCGTATGGCTACACCTTC. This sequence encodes CASSPGQGAYGYTF.

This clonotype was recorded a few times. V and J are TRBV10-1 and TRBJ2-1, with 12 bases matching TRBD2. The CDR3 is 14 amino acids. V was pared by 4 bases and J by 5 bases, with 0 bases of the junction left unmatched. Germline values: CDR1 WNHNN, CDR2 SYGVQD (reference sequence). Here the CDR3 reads CASSGTSGDNEQFF. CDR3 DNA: TGCGCCAGCAGTGGGACTAGCGGGGACAATGAGCAGTTCTTC.

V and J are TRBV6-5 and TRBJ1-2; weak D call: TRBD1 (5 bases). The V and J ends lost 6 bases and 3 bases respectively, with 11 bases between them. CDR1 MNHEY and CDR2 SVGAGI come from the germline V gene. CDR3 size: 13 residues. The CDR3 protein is CASSAGGDYGYTF. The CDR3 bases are TGTGCCAGCAGCGCGGGGGGGGACTATGGCTACACCTTC.

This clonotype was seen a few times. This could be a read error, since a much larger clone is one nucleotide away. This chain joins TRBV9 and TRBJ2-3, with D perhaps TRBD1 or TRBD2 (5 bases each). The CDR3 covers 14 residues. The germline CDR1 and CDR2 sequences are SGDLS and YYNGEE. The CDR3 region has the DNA TGTGCCAGCAGCGCGGGACGGGTGTTTGATACGCAGTCTTTT. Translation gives CASSAGRVFDTQSF.

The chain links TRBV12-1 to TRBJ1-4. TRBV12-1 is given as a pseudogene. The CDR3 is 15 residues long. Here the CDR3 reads CASSFSGTGSEKLFF. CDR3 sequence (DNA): TGTGCCAGCAGCTTTTCCGGGACTGGTAGTGAAAAACTGTTTTTT.

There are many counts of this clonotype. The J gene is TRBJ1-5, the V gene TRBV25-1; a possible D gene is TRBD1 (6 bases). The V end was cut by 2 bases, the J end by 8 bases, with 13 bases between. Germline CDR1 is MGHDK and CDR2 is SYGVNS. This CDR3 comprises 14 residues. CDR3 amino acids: CASSEGGSIKPQHF. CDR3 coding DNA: TGTGCCAGCAGTGAAGGGGGCTCGATTAAGCCCCAGCATTTT.

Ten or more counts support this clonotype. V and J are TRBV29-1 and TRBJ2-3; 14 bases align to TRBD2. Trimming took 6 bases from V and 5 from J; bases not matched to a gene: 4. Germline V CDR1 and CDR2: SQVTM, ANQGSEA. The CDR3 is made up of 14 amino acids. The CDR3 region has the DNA TGCAGCGTGGGACTAGCGGGAGAAGGAGATACGCAGTATTTT. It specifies CSVGLAGEGDTQYF.

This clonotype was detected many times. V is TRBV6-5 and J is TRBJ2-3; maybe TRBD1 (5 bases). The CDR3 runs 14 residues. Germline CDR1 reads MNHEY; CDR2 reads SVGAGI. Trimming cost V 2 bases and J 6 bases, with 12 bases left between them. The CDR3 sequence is CASSYGRAEDTQYF. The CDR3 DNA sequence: TGTGCCAGCAGTTACGGCAGGGCTGAGGATACGCAGTATTTT.

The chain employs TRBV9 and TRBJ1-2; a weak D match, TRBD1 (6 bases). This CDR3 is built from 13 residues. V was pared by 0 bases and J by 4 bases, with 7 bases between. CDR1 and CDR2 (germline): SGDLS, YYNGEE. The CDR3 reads CASSVAGVYGYTF. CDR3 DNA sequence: TGTGCCAGCAGCGTAGCAGGGGTCTATGGCTACACCTTC.

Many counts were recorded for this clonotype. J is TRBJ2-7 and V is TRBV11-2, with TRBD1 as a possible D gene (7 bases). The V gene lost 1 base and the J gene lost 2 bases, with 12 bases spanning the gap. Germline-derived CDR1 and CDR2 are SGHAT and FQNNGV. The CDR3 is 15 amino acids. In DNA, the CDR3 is TGTGCCAGCAGCTTAGGGAGGGGGCCCACCTACGAGCAGTACTTC. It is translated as CASSLGRGPTYEQYF.

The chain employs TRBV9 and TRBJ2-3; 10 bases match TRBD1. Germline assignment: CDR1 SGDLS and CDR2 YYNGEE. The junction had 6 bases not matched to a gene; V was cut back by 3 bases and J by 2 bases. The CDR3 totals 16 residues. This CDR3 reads CASSGGTGVPTDTQYF. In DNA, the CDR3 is TGTGCCAGCAGCGGGGGGACAGGGGTTCCCACAGATACGCAGTATTTT.

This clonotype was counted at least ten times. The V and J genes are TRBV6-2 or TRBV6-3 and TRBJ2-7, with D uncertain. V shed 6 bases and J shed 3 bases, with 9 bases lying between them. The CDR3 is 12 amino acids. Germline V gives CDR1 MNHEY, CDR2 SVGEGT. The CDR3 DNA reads TGTGCCAGCAGCGCCCCCTACTACGAGCAGTACTTC. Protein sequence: CASSAPYYEQYF.

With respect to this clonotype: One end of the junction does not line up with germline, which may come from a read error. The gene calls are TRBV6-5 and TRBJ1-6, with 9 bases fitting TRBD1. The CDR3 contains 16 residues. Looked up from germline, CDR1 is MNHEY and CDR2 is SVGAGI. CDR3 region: CASSCGTGSNNSPFHF. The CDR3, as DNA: TGTGCCAGCAGTTGCGGGACAGGGAGCAATAATTCACCCTTCCACTTT.

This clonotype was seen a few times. CDR3 DNA sequence: TGTGCCAGCAGTCTCGACGGGGCCTGGGATGAGCAGTTCTTC. Amino acids: CASSLDGAWDEQFF. The rearrangement joins TRBV6-2 or TRBV6-3 to TRBJ2-1; D may match TRBD1 or TRBD2 (5 bases each). In germline, CDR1 is MNHEY, CDR2 SVGEGT. This CDR3 comprises 14 residues. The V and J ends lost 5 bases and 8 bases respectively, with 16 bases between them.

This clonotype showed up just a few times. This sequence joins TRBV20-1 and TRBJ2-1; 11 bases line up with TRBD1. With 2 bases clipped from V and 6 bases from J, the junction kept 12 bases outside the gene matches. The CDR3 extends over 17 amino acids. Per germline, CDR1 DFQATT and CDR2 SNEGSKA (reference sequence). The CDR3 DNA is TGCAGTGCTAGATTGACCGGGACAGGGGGTACTCTCAATGAGCAGTTCTTC. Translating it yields CSARLTGTGGTLNEQFF.

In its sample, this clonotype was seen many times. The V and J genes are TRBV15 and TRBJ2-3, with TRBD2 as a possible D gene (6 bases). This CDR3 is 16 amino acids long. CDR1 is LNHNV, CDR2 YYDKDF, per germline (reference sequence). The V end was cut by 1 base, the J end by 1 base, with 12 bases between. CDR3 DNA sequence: TGTGCCACCAGCAGAGGTCGGGGCGGGGGCACAGATACGCAGTATTTT. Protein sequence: CATSRGRGGGTDTQYF.

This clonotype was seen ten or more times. This chain's CDR3 is CASSPPSAISGRDEQFF. In nucleotides, the CDR3 is TGTGCCAGCTCACCACCGTCGGCGATTAGCGGGAGAGATGAGCAGTTCTTC. The V gene is TRBV18, the J gene TRBJ2-1; 9 bases match TRBD2. Unmatched junction bases numbered 11, after V lost 0 bases and J lost 8 bases. Per the germline V gene, CDR1 is KGHSH and CDR2 is LQKENI. This CDR3 is built from 17 residues.

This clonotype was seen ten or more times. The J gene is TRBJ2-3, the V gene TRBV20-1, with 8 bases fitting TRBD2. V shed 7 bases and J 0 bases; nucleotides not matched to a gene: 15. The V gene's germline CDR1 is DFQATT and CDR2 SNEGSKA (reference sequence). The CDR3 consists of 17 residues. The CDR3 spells CSVRGLEIKTSTDTQYF. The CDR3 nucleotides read TGCAGTGTTAGGGGACTAGAAATTAAAACTAGCACAGATACGCAGTATTTT.

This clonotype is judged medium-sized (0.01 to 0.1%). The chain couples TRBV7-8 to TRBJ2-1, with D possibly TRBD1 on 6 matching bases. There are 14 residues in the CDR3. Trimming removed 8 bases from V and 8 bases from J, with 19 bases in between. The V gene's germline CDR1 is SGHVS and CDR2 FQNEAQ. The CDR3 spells CASRGRGRGYEQFF. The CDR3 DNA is TGTGCCAGCCGAGGTAGGGGCAGGGGTTATGAGCAGTTCTTC.

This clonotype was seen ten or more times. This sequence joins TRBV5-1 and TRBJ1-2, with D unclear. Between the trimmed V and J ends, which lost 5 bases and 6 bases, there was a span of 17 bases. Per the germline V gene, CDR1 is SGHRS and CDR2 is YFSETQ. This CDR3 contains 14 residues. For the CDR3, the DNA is TGCGCCAGCAGTAGAGAGGGAGGTTACGATGGCTACACCTTC. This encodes CASSREGGYDGYTF. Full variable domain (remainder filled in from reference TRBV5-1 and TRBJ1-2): KAGVTQTPRYLIKTRGQQVTLSCSPISGHRSVSWYQQTPGQGLQFLFEYFSETQRNKGNFPGRFSGRQFSNSRSEMNVSTLELGDSALYLCASSREGGYDGYTFGSGTRLTVV.

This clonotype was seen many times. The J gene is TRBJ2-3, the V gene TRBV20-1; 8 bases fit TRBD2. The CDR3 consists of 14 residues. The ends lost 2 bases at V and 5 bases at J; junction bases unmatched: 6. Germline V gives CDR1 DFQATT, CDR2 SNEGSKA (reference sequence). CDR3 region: CSARTSGRVDTQYF. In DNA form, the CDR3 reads TGCAGTGCTAGAACCAGCGGGAGAGTAGATACGCAGTATTTT.

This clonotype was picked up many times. For the CDR3, the DNA is TGTGCCAGCAGTCACGGGCAGAGCCAAGAGACCCAGTACTTC. This encodes CASSHGQSQETQYF. J is TRBJ2-5 and V is TRBV6-5, with D unresolved. The V and J ends lost 5 bases and 1 base respectively, with 11 bases between them. This CDR3 region has 14 residues. From germline, CDR1 is MNHEY and CDR2 SVGAGI.

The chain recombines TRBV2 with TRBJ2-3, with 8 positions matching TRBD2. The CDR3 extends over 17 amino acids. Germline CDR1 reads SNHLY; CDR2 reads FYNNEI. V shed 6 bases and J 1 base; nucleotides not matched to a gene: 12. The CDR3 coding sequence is TGTGCCAGCAGCTTAGTTTCCCCGGGACTAGGCACAGATACGCAGTATTTT. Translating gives CASSLVSPGLGTDTQYF.

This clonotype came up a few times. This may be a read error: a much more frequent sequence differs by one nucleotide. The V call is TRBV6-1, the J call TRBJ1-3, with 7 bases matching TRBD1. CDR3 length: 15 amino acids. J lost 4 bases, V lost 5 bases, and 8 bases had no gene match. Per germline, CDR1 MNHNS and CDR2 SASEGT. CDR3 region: CASSPFPGQGNTIYF. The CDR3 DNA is TGTGCCAGCAGTCCCTTTCCGGGACAGGGAAACACCATATATTTT.